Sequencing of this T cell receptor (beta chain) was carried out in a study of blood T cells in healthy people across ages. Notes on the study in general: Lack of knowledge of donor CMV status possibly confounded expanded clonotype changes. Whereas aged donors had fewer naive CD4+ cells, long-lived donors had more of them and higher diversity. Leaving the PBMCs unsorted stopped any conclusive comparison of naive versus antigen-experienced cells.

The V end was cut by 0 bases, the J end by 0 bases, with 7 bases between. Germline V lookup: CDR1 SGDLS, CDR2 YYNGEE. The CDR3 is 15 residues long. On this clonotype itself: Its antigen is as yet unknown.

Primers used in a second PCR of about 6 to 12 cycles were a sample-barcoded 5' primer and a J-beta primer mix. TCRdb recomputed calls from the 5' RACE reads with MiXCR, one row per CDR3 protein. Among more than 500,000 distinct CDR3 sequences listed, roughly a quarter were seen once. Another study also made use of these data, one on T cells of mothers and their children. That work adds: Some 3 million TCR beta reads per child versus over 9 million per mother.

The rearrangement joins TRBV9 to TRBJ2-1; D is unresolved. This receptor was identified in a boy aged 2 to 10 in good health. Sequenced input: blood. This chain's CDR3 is CASSVGGYSYNEQFF. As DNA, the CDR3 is TGTGCCAGCAGCGTAGGCGGCTACTCCTACAATGAGCAGTTCTTC.